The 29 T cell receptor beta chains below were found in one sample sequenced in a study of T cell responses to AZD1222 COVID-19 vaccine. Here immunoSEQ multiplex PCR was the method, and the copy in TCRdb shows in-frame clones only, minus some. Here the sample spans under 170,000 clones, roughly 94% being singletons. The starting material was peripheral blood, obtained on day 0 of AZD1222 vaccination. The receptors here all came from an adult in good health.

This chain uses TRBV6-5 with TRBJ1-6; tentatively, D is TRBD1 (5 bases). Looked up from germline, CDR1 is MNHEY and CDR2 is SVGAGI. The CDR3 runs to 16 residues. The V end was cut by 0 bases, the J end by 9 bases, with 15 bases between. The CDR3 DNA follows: TGTGCCAGCAGTTACTCGCGGGGGTGGGGGAGTTCACCCCTCCACTTT. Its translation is CASSYSRGWGSSPLHF.

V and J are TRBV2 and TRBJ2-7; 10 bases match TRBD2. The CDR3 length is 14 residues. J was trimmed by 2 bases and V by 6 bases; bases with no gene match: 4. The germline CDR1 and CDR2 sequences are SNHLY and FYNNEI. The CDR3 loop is CASSRTSGAYEQYV. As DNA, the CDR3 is TGTGCCAGCAGCCGGACTAGCGGCGCCTACGAGCAGTACGTC.

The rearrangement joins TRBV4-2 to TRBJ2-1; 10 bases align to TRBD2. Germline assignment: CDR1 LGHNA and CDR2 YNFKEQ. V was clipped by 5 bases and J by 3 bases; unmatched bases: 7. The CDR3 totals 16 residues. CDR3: CASSRPGLADYNEQFF. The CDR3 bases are TGTGCCAGCAGCAGACCAGGACTAGCGGACTACAATGAGCAGTTCTTC.

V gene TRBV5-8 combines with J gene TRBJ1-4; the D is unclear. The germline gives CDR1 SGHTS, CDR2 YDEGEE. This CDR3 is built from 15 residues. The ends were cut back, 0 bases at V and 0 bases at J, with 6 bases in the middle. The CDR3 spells CASSLGSTTNEKLFF. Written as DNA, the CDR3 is TGTGCCAGCAGCTTGGGGAGTACAACTAATGAAAAACTGTTTTTT.

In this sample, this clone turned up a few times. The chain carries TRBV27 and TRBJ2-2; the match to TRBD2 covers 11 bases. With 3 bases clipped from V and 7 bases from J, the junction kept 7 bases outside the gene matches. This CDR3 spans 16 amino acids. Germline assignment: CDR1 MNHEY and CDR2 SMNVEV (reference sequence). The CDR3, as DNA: TGTGCCAGCAGTTTCTCTAGCGGGGGGTTCCTCGGGGAGCTGTTTTTT. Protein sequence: CASSFSSGGFLGELFF.

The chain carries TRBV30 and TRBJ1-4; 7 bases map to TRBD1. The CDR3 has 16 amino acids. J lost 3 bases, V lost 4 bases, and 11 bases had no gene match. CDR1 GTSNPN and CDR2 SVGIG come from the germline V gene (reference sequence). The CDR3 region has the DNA TGTGCCTGGACTCTATTCCCGGGACAGCCTAATGAAAAACTGTTTTTT. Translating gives CAWTLFPGQPNEKLFF.

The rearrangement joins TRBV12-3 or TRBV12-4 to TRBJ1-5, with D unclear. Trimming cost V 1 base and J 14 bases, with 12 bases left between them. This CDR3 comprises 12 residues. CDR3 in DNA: TGTGCCAGCAGTTTAGGTGTGAGGGAGAAGCATTTT. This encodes CASSLGVREKHF.

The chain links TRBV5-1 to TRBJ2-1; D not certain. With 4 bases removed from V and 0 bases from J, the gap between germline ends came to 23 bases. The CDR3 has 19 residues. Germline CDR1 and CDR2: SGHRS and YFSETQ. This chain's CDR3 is CASSPSGGWGLSSYNEQFF. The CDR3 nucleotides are TGCGCCAGCAGCCCGTCCGGCGGTTGGGGATTGAGCTCCTACAATGAGCAGTTCTTC. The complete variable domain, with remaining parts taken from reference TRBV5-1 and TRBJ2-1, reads KAGVTQTPRYLIKTRGQQVTLSCSPISGHRSVSWYQQTPGQGLQFLFEYFSETQRNKGNFPGRFSGRQFSNSRSEMNVSTLELGDSALYLCASSPSGGWGLSSYNEQFFGPGTRLTVL.

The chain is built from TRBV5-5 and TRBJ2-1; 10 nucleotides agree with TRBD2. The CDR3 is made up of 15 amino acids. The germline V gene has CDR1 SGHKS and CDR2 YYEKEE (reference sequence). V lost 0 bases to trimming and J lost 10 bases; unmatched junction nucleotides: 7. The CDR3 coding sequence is TGTGCCAGCAGCTTGGTACTAGCGGGAATGAGGGAGCAGTTCTTC. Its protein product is CASSLVLAGMREQFF.

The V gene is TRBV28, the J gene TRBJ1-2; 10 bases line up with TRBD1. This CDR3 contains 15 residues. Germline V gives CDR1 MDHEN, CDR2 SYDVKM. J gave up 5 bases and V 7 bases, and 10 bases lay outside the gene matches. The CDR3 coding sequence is TGTGCCAGCACGGTGGGACAGGGGTATAGGTATGGCTACACCTTC. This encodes CASTVGQGYRYGYTF.

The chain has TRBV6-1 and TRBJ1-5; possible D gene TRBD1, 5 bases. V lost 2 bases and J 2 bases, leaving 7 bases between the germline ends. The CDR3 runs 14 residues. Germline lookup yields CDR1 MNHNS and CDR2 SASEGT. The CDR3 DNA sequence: TGTGCCAGCAGTGAACAGGGTGGCAATCAGCCCCAGCATTTT. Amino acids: CASSEQGGNQPQHF.

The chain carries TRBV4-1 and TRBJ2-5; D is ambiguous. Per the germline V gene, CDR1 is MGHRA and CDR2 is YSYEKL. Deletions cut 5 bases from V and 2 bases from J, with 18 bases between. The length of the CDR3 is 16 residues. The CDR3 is CASSSRALDLQETQYF. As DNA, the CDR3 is TGCGCCAGCAGCTCCCGAGCCCTAGATTTACAAGAGACCCAGTACTTC.

DNA of the CDR3: TGTGCCAGCAGTACCGGGACTAGCGGGAGATACTACAATGAGCAGTTCTTC. Translated, it gives CASSTGTSGRYYNEQFF. This chain connects TRBV2 to TRBJ2-1; 14 bases line up with TRBD2. Germline V CDR1 and CDR2: SNHLY, FYNNEI. V lost 5 bases to trimming and J lost 3 bases; unmatched junction nucleotides: 6. The CDR3 contains 17 residues.

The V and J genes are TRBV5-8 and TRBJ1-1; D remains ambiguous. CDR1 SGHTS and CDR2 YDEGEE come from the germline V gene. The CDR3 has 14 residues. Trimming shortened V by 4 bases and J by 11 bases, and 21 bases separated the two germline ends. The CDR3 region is CASSGEGRLFDAFF. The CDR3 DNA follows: TGTGCCAGCAGCGGGGAGGGCAGGCTTTTCGATGCTTTCTTT.

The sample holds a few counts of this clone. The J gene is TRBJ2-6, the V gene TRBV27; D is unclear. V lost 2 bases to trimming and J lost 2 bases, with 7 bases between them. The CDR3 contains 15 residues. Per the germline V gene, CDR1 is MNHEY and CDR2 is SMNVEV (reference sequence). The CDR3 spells CASSLMVAGANVLTF. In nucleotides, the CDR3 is TGTGCCAGCAGTTTAATGGTCGCTGGGGCCAACGTCCTGACTTTC.

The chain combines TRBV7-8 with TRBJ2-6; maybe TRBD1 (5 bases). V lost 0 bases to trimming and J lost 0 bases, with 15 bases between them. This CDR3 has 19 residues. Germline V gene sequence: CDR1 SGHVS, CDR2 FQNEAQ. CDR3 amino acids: CASSLAWAGRSSGANVLTF. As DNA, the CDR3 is TGTGCCAGCAGCTTAGCGTGGGCAGGGCGATCCTCTGGGGCCAACGTCCTGACTTTC.

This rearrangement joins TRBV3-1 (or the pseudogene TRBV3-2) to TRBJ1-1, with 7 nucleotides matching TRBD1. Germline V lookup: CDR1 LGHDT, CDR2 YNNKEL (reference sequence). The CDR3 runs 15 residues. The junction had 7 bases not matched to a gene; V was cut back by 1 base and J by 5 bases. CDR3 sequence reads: CASSQGGQGETEAFF. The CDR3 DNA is TGTGCCAGCAGCCAAGGGGGTCAGGGGGAGACTGAAGCTTTCTTT.

CDR3 coding DNA: TGTGCCAGCAGCGCATGGAACACTGAAGCTTTCTTT. Residues: CASSAWNTEAFF. This rearrangement joins TRBV6-2 or TRBV6-3 to TRBJ1-1; no clear D. The V end lost 6 bases, the J end lost 1 base, and 6 bases lay between the germline ends. The CDR3 is 12 amino acids. The germline V gene has CDR1 MNHEY and CDR2 SVGEGT.

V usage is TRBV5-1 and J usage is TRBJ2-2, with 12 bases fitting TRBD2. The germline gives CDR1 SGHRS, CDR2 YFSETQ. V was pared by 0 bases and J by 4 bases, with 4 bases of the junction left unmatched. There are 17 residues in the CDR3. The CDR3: CASSLAGLAGPTGELFF. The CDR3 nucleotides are TGCGCCAGCAGCTTGGCCGGACTAGCGGGACCCACCGGGGAGCTGTTTTTT. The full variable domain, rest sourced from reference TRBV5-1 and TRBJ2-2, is KAGVTQTPRYLIKTRGQQVTLSCSPISGHRSVSWYQQTPGQGLQFLFEYFSETQRNKGNFPGRFSGRQFSNSRSEMNVSTLELGDSALYLCASSLAGLAGPTGELFFGEGSRLTVL.

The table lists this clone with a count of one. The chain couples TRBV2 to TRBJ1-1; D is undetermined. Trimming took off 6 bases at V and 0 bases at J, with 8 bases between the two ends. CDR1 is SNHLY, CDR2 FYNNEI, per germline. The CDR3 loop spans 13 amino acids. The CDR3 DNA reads TGTGCCAGCAGCGGAGAAATGAACACTGAAGCTTTCTTT. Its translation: CASSGEMNTEAFF.

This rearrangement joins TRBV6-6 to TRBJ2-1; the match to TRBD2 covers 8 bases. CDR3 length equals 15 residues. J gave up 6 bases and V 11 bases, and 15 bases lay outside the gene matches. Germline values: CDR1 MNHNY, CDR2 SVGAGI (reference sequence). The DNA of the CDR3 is TGTGCCTCTACCTCCCAAGCGGGAGTATTCAATGAGCAGTTCTTC. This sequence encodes CASTSQAGVFNEQFF.

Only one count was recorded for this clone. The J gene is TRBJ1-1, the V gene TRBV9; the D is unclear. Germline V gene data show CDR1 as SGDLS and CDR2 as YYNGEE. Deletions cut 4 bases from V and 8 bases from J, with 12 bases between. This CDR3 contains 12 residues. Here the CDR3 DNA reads TGTGCCAGCAGCCCCCGAGGAGGGGAAGCTTTCTTT. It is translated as CASSPRGGEAFF.

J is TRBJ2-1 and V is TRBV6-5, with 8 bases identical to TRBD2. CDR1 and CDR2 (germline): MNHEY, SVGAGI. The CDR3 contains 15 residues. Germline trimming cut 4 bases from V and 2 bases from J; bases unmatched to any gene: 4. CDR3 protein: CASSSLAATYNEQFF. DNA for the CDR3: TGTGCCAGCAGTTCACTAGCGGCAACCTACAATGAGCAGTTCTTC.

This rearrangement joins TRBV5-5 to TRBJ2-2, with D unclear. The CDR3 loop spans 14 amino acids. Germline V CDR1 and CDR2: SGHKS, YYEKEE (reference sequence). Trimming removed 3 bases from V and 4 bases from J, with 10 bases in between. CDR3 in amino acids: CASSSAILTGELFF. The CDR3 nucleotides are TGTGCCAGCAGCTCGGCTATTCTCACCGGGGAGCTGTTTTTT.

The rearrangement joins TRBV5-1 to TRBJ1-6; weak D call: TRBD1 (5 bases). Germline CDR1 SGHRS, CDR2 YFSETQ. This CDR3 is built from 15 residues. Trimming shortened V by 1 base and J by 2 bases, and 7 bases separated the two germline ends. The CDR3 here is CASSLSTAYNSPLHF. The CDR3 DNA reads TGCGCCAGCAGCTTGTCGACAGCCTATAATTCACCCCTCCACTTT.

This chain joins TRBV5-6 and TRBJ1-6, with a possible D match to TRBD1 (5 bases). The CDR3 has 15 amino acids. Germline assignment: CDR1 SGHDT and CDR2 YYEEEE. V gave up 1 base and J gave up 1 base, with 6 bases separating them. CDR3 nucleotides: TGTGCCAGCAGCTTGCGGGGGTCCTATAATTCACCCCTCCACTTT. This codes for CASSLRGSYNSPLHF.

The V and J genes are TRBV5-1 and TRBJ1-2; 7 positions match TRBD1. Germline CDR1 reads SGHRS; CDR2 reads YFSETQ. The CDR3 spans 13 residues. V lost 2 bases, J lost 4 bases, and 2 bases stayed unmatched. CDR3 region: CASSFQGGYGYTF. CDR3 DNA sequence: TGCGCCAGCAGCTTCCAGGGGGGCTATGGCTACACCTTC.

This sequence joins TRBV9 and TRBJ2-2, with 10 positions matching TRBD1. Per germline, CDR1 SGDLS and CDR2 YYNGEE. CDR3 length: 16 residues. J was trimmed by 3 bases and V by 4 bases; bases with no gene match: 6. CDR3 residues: CASSPGGTGDTGELFF. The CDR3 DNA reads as TGTGCCAGCAGCCCCGGGGGGACAGGGGACACCGGGGAGCTGTTTTTT.

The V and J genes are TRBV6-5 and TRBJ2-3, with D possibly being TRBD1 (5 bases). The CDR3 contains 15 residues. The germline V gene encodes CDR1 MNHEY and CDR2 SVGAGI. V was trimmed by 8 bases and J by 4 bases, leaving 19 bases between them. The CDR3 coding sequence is TGTGCCAGCGATATGGCAGGGTTTAACTCAGATACGCAGTATTTT. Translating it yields CASDMAGFNSDTQYF.